The 30 T cell receptor beta chains given below trace back to one sample, sequenced in a study of T cells after yellow fever vaccination. One entry per CDR3 protein results from TCRdb running MiXCR on the 5' RACE reads. The sample lists almost 30,000 distinct CDR3 sequences, 5% occurring once. Sample: CD8+ T cells sorted from PBMCs, taken 10 days after the yellow fever booster vaccination. The receptors stem from a man younger than 40 who received the YFV17D yellow fever vaccine.

This clonotype was observed many times. This rearrangement joins TRBV29-1 to TRBJ2-5, with D unclear. Germline-derived CDR1 and CDR2 are SQVTM and ANQGSEA. Trimming removed 5 bases at V and 4 bases at J, with 14 bases between. The CDR3 is 13 amino acids. The CDR3 DNA reads TGCAGCGTTTTTACCGGTGTGGGAGAGACCCAGTACTTC. It translates to CSVFTGVGETQYF.

This clonotype was seen ten or more times. The V gene is TRBV28, the J gene TRBJ2-1; no clear D. The CDR3 is 17 amino acids. The V end lost 3 bases, the J end lost 4 bases, and 19 bases lay between the germline ends. CDR1 is MDHEN and CDR2 is SYDVKM in the germline V gene. The CDR3 region has the DNA TGTGCCAGCAGTTTTCTCACCCTTCTTAATACTTACAATGAGCAGTTCTTC. This gives the protein CASSFLTLLNTYNEQFF. The full variable domain, its missing parts supplied by reference TRBV28 and TRBJ2-1, is DVKVTQSSRYLVKRTGEKVFLECVQDMDHENMFWYRQDPGLGLRLIYFSYDVKMKEKGDIPEGYSVSREKKERFSLILESASTNQTSMYLCASSFLTLLNTYNEQFFGPGTRLTVL.

This clonotype has a count of ten or more. V is TRBV7-6 and J is TRBJ2-7; D call uncertain. Germline CDR1 SGHVS, CDR2 FNYEAQ. The CDR3 sequence is 13 residues long. V lost 2 bases and J lost 1, with 6 bases in between. This CDR3 is CASSLSVSYEQYF. The CDR3 DNA follows: TGTGCCAGCAGCTTATCTGTTTCCTACGAGCAGTACTTC.

By share of the sample, this clonotype is medium-sized. This chain links TRBV29-1 with TRBJ2-1; no reliable D call. The germline CDR1 and CDR2 sequences are SQVTM and ANQGSEA. V lost 2 bases and J lost 5, with 10 bases in between. The CDR3 is made up of 13 amino acids. This chain's CDR3 is CSVERLDHNEQFF. The DNA for the CDR3 is TGCAGCGTTGAAAGACTGGACCACAATGAGCAGTTCTTC.

This clonotype was seen at least ten times. The chain has TRBV7-8 and TRBJ2-2; 8 nucleotides align to TRBD2. With 5 bases clipped from V and 0 bases from J, the junction kept 2 bases outside the gene matches. Germline-derived CDR1 and CDR2 are SGHVS and FQNEAQ. The CDR3 consists of 15 residues. The CDR3 bases are TGTGCCAGCAGCGTTAGCGGGACGAACACCGGGGAGCTGTTTTTT. Its protein product is CASSVSGTNTGELFF.

This clonotype was seen ten or more times. The chain recombines TRBV20-1 with TRBJ2-5, with 7 bases matching TRBD1. CDR3 length: 13 amino acids. Germline CDR1 is DFQATT and CDR2 is SNEGSKA (reference sequence). The V and J ends lost 7 bases and 3 bases, in that order; junction bases with no gene match: 8. The CDR3: CSVEQGREETQYF. Here the CDR3 DNA reads TGCAGTGTAGAACAGGGGCGTGAAGAGACCCAGTACTTC.

Ten or more counts support this clonotype. The V call is TRBV29-1, the J call TRBJ2-7; possible D gene TRBD2, 7 bases. The CDR3 is made up of 15 amino acids. The germline V and J ends were trimmed by 7 bases and 4 bases, with 23 bases remaining between them. Germline V gene sequence: CDR1 SQVTM, CDR2 ANQGSEA. DNA for the CDR3: TGCAGCGCCAAGGGGGGAGCTAGCGGTTCTTACGAGCAGTACTTC. Translating gives CSAKGGASGSYEQYF.

At least ten counts were recorded for this clonotype. V gene TRBV27 combines with J gene TRBJ2-1, with D possibly being TRBD2 (5 bases). V was clipped by 0 bases and J by 7 bases, with 13 bases between them. In germline, CDR1 is MNHEY, CDR2 SMNVEV (reference sequence). This CDR3 region has 15 residues. CDR3: CASSLSAGRLNEQFF. The CDR3 DNA sequence: TGTGCCAGCAGTTTATCGGCGGGCAGATTAAATGAGCAGTTCTTC.

This clonotype has ten or more counts. The chain recombines TRBV7-8 with TRBJ2-1; TRBD1 aligns across 10 bases. CDR3 size: 17 residues. V lost 4 bases and J lost 3; bases outside the gene matches: 9. CDR1 and CDR2 (germline): SGHVS, FQNEAQ. The CDR3 DNA follows: TGTGCCAGCAGCTCACGGCGGGGACAGGGGATCTACAATGAGCAGTTCTTC. Amino acids: CASSSRRGQGIYNEQFF.

V is TRBV19 and J is TRBJ1-2; a weak D match, TRBD1 (5 bases). This CDR3 is 16 amino acids long. Germline CDR1 and CDR2: LNHDA and SQIVND (reference sequence). V lost 1 base and J 6 bases, leaving 18 bases between the germline ends. In nucleotides, the CDR3 is TGTGCCAGTAGTATAGCCTTGGGACTGACAGAGGATGGCTACACCTTC. Translating gives CASSIALGLTEDGYTF.

There are many counts of this clonotype. The rearrangement uses TRBV20-1 and TRBJ1-5; a possible D gene is TRBD1 (6 bases). This CDR3 has 13 amino acids. Trimming cost V 5 bases and J 3 bases, with 11 bases left between them. Germline V lookup: CDR1 DFQATT, CDR2 SNEGSKA (reference sequence). The CDR3: CSAVRGDNQPQHF. The CDR3 DNA is TGCAGTGCTGTCAGGGGAGACAATCAGCCCCAGCATTTT.

This clonotype showed up many times. V gene TRBV19 combines with J gene TRBJ2-3, with a weak D call TRBD2 (6 bases). V was trimmed by 3 bases and J by 4 bases, leaving 14 bases between them. CDR1 is LNHDA and CDR2 is SQIVND in the germline V gene (reference sequence). This CDR3 region has 15 residues. CDR3 protein: CASSIAAGLADTQYF. DNA for the CDR3: TGTGCCAGTAGTATTGCGGCGGGACTTGCAGATACGCAGTATTTT.

This clonotype appeared many times. The rearrangement uses TRBV29-1 and TRBJ2-7; 10 bases align to TRBD2. The CDR3 extends over 15 amino acids. Germline V gene lookup returns CDR1 SQVTM and CDR2 ANQGSEA. The V segment lost 3 bases and the J segment 2 bases; nucleotides outside the gene matches: 7. The CDR3 sequence is CSVESSGSLPYEQYF. CDR3 DNA: TGCAGCGTTGAGTCTAGCGGGAGTTTACCCTACGAGCAGTACTTC.

The table lists this clonotype with a few counts. The CDR3 here is CAFCQGPTYEQYF. CDR3 sequence (DNA): TGTGCCTTCTGCCAAGGCCCGACCTACGAGCAGTACTTC. The chain joins TRBV2 to TRBJ2-7, with D unresolved. This CDR3 spans 13 amino acids. Germline CDR1 SNHLY, CDR2 FYNNEI. Trimming pared 11 bases from V and 2 bases from J, leaving 16 bases between.

This clonotype has ten or more counts. V is TRBV2 and J is TRBJ2-1; 8 positions match TRBD1. CDR1 and CDR2 (germline): SNHLY, FYNNEI. Unmatched junction bases numbered 2, after V lost 1 base and J lost 0 bases. CDR3 length equals 16 residues. The CDR3 bases are TGTGCCAGCAGTGAAGGAACAGGGGGCTCCTACAATGAGCAGTTCTTC. This translates into CASSEGTGGSYNEQFF.

CDR3: CASSTPGDDEQYF. The CDR3 nucleotides read TGTGCCAGCAGCACCCCCGGGGACGACGAGCAGTACTTC. The chain employs TRBV7-2 and TRBJ2-7; the D gene could be TRBD1 or TRBD2 (5 bases each). There are 13 residues in the CDR3. V gave up 5 bases and J gave up 5 bases, with 13 bases separating them. Germline V gene data show CDR1 as SGHTA and CDR2 as FQGNSA.

This clonotype came up many times. The chain links TRBV27 to TRBJ2-5, with 10 bases identical to TRBD2. V dropped 3 bases and J dropped 6; count of bases not matched to a gene: 7. The CDR3 loop spans 15 amino acids. The germline CDR1 and CDR2 sequences are MNHEY and SMNVEV (reference sequence). The CDR3 reads CASSFSTSGAKTQYF. CDR3 DNA: TGTGCCAGCAGTTTTTCCACTAGCGGGGCGAAGACCCAGTACTTC.

This clonotype was seen many times. The J gene is TRBJ2-5, the V gene TRBV20-1, with 8 bases aligning to TRBD2. CDR1 is DFQATT and CDR2 is SNEGSKA in the germline V gene (reference sequence). CDR3 length: 16 residues. Losses at the gene ends were 0 bases for V and 4 bases for J; bases not matched to a gene: 10. The CDR3 here is CSARDISGTKRETQYF. The CDR3 bases are TGCAGTGCTAGAGATATTAGCGGGACAAAGAGAGAGACCCAGTACTTC.

At least ten counts were recorded for this clonotype. This sequence joins TRBV28 and TRBJ2-1; D is unclear. The germline gives CDR1 MDHEN, CDR2 SYDVKM. This CDR3 is 13 amino acids long. The V and J ends lost 3 bases and 4 bases respectively, with 7 bases between them. CDR3 nucleotide sequence: TGTGCCAGCAGTTTCGAGGAATACAATGAGCAGTTCTTC. It specifies CASSFEEYNEQFF.

This clonotype appeared many times. The rearrangement joins TRBV6-2 or TRBV6-3 to TRBJ2-7; 11 bases agree with TRBD2. This CDR3 is 16 amino acids long. After removal of 0 bases from V and 2 bases from J, the junction contained 3 bases not matched to a gene. CDR1 MNHEY and CDR2 SVGEGT come from the germline V gene. CDR3 sequence reads: CASSYSTSGIPYEQYF. The CDR3 nucleotides read TGTGCCAGCAGTTACTCGACTAGCGGGATCCCCTACGAGCAGTACTTC.

This clonotype appeared many times. Here the CDR3 reads CSVLAGGPTGELFF. In DNA, the CDR3 is TGCAGCGTACTAGCGGGAGGGCCCACCGGGGAGCTGTTTTTT. V and J are TRBV29-1 and TRBJ2-2; 13 nucleotides match TRBD2. Trimming at V came to 6 bases and at J to 4 bases, leaving 2 bases not matched to a gene. The length of the CDR3 is 14 residues. The germline CDR1 and CDR2 sequences are SQVTM and ANQGSEA.

This clonotype was counted many times. J is TRBJ2-7 and V is TRBV7-9, with TRBD2 as a possible D gene (5 bases). Deletions cut 5 bases from V and 3 bases from J, with 17 bases between. In germline, CDR1 is SEHNR, CDR2 FQNEAQ (reference sequence). The CDR3 sequence is 15 residues long. The DNA for the CDR3 is TGTGCCAGCAGCCCCCCGCGGAGCGGACGCTACGAGCAGTACTTC. It codes for CASSPPRSGRYEQYF. Based on the CDR3 plus reference TRBV7-9 and TRBJ2-7, the full variable domain is DTGVSQNPRHKITKRGQNVTFRCDPISEHNRLYWYRQTLGQGPEFLTYFQNEAQLEKSRLLSDRFSAERPKGSFSTLEIQRTEQGDSAMYLCASSPPRSGRYEQYFGPGTRLTVT.

Many counts were recorded for this clonotype. The chain is built from TRBV27 and TRBJ2-1, with 12 bases identical to TRBD2. Germline CDR1 is MNHEY and CDR2 is SMNVEV (reference sequence). Unmatched junction bases numbered 12, after V lost 6 bases and J lost 9 bases. The CDR3 extends over 16 amino acids. CDR3 sequence: CASSPLLAGGPSEQFF. In DNA form, the CDR3 reads TGTGCCAGCAGCCCGCTTCTAGCGGGAGGGCCAAGTGAGCAGTTCTTC.

In its sample, this clonotype was seen many times. The V and J genes are TRBV7-2 and TRBJ2-7; tentative D call: TRBD1 (6 bases). Trimming removed 5 bases from V and 3 bases from J, with 17 bases in between. The CDR3 length is 15 residues. Germline lookup yields CDR1 SGHTA and CDR2 FQGNSA. The CDR3 DNA sequence: TGTGCCAGCAGCCAAACCGGGACATCTGTCTACGAGCAGTACTTC. The encoded protein is CASSQTGTSVYEQYF.

As regards this clonotype: An end of the junction does not agree with germline; a read error may underlie this. This chain joins TRBV20-1 and TRBJ2-7, with 9 bases matching TRBD2. Germline V gives CDR1 DFQATT, CDR2 SNEGSKA (reference sequence). CDR3 length: 16 amino acids. The DNA of the CDR3 is TGCTGTGCTAGTGCCGGCGGGAGGGCTCAATACTACGAGCAGTACTTC. This sequence encodes CCASAGGRAQYYEQYF.

This clonotype was recorded many times. V gene TRBV7-2 combines with J gene TRBJ2-5; the D gene is possibly TRBD2 (6 bases). V lost 0 bases and J 2 bases, leaving 10 bases between the germline ends. This CDR3 region has 15 residues. Germline loops: CDR1 SGHTA, CDR2 FQGNSA. The CDR3: CASSLAGTSQETQYF. In DNA form, the CDR3 reads TGTGCCAGCAGCTTAGCTGGGACTTCTCAAGAGACCCAGTACTTC.

This clonotype has a count of ten or more. The chain uses TRBV20-1 and TRBJ2-7; D is unclear. Trimming shortened V by 6 bases and J by 0 bases, and 12 bases separated the two germline ends. The CDR3 runs to 13 residues. Germline assignment: CDR1 DFQATT and CDR2 SNEGSKA (reference sequence). The CDR3 sequence is CSAHDLSSYEQYF. CDR3 nucleotides: TGCAGTGCACACGATCTATCCTCCTACGAGCAGTACTTC.

Many counts were recorded for this clonotype. The chain couples TRBV2 to TRBJ2-5; no reliable D call. This CDR3 is built from 13 residues. V gave up 8 bases and J gave up 2 bases, with 12 bases separating them. The germline V gene has CDR1 SNHLY and CDR2 FYNNEI. Written as DNA, the CDR3 is TGTGCCAGCTCCGGGCCTGAACAAGAGACCCAGTACTTC. Amino acids: CASSGPEQETQYF. Variable domain in full (rest from reference TRBV2 and TRBJ2-5): EPEVTQTPSHQVTQMGQEVILRCVPISNHLYFYWYRQILGQKVEFLVSFYNNEISEKSEIFDDQFSVERPDGSNFTLKIRSTKLEDSAMYFCASSGPEQETQYFGPGTRLLVL.

This clonotype was observed at least ten times. V usage is TRBV2 and J usage is TRBJ2-1, with TRBD2 matching 16 bases. This CDR3 spans 17 amino acids. Germline loops: CDR1 SNHLY, CDR2 FYNNEI. Trimming removed 10 bases from V and 8 bases from J; junction bases left unmatched: 14. CDR3 nucleotide sequence: TGTGCCAACCCGGGACAGGGGGGGACTAGCGGGAGGGATGAGCAGTTCTTC. It specifies CANPGQGGTSGRDEQFF.

This clonotype was detected many times. This chain links TRBV12-3 or TRBV12-4 with TRBJ2-1; D not resolved. Trimming left V 5 bases short and J 4 bases short, with 9 bases between. There are 13 residues in the CDR3. CDR3 region: CASSTTAYNEQFF. CDR3 coding DNA: TGTGCCAGCAGTACAACAGCTTACAATGAGCAGTTCTTC.